Here is one T cell receptor (beta chain) with its context. These data belong to a study of OX40 agonist ivuxolimab in advanced cancers. The CDR3 is made up of 16 amino acids. CDR1 is MNHEY, CDR2 SVGAGI, per germline. V dropped 2 bases and J dropped 5 bases, with 18 bases sitting between them. Assay used: immunoSEQ multiplex PCR; TCRdb lists only in-frame clones, some missing. The sample gives approximately 80,000 clones, 91% of which show up once; 8.4% is in the top ten. The source of this sequence is an adult with an advanced solid tumor such as melanoma, head and neck, liver or kidney cancer. The sequencing here drew on CD4+ or CD8+ T cells sorted from blood, taken in a trial of the OX40 agonist ivuxolimab. This chain links TRBV6-5 with TRBJ1-2; perhaps TRBD1 as D (5 bases). The CDR3 is CASSYAIGHPAYGYTF. The CDR3 coding sequence is TGTGCCAGCAGTTACGCCATAGGACACCCAGCTTATGGCTACACCTTC.